This T cell receptor beta chain derives from a study of CD8 T cells in ankylosing spondylitis. Making use of molecular barcodes, quantitative 5'-RACE generated TCR beta libraries. TCRdb independently ran MiXCR on the 5' RACE reads; one entry per CDR3 protein. The sample comprises some 130,000 distinct CDR3 sequences, 9.5% to 12% of which are singletons, and about 3.8% rests with the top ten. The CDR3 has 12 amino acids. Germline lookup yields CDR1 SGDLS and CDR2 YYNGEE. Trimming cost V 3 bases and J 5 bases, with 5 bases left between them. This clonotype was recorded at least ten times. Its antigen is undetermined. Findings of the study overall: There was a TCR beta motif, made of fewer than 10 highly homologous variants, that appeared characteristic of ankylosing spondylitis blood. Several of the motif variants were reported before in synovial fluid and blood from reactive arthritis.

Sequenced: blood, either unsorted or a sorted T cell fraction (not recorded which). The receptor's source is a female donor with ankylosing spondylitis or in good health (not recorded which). The gene calls are TRBV9 and TRBJ2-2; no clear D gene. In DNA, the CDR3 is TGTGCCAGCAGCGCGTATACCGGGGAGCTGTTTTTT. It is translated as CASSAYTGELFF.